Below, 21 T cell receptor beta chains from the same sample are listed, as sequenced in a study of blood T cell repertoires in COVID-19. Libraries were prepared by immunoSEQ multiplex PCR; TCRdb keeps only in-frame clonotypes and omits some of them. The table includes around 300,000 clones, 90% detected once. Sequenced material: peripheral blood. The receptors here all came from a woman aged 30 to 39 with COVID-19, enrolled during active disease.

This clone occurred once. The V gene is TRBV10-2, the J gene TRBJ1-3; D remains unclear. CDR1 WSHSY and CDR2 SAAADI come from the germline V gene. V lost 2 bases and J lost 0, with 11 bases in between. The CDR3 spans 16 residues. The DNA of the CDR3 is TGCGCCAGCAGTGAGGCCCCAGGCAACTCTGGAAACACCATATATTTT. Translation: CASSEAPGNSGNTIYF.

V and J are TRBV2 and TRBJ2-3; possibly TRBD2 for D (6 bases). Germline CDR1 is SNHLY and CDR2 is FYNNEI. The V end was cut by 4 bases, the J end by 4 bases, with 12 bases between. The CDR3 totals 14 residues. CDR3 coding DNA: TGTGCCAGCAGTGGGGCTAGCGTTGCAGATACGCAGTATTTT. This translates into CASSGASVADTQYF. Full variable domain (remainder filled in from reference TRBV2 and TRBJ2-3): EPEVTQTPSHQVTQMGQEVILRCVPISNHLYFYWYRQILGQKVEFLVSFYNNEISEKSEIFDDQFSVERPDGSNFTLKIRSTKLEDSAMYFCASSGASVADTQYFGPGTRLTVL.

The chain joins TRBV5-6 to TRBJ1-3; no firm D call. Trimming removed 4 bases from V and 2 bases from J, with 7 bases in between. This CDR3 has 13 amino acids. From germline, CDR1 is SGHDT and CDR2 YYEEEE. The CDR3 is CASSEDPGNTIYF. As DNA, the CDR3 is TGTGCCAGCAGCGAGGATCCTGGAAACACCATATATTTT.

In its sample, this clone was seen once. The rearrangement uses TRBV15 and TRBJ2-3, with TRBD2 identical over 9 bases. Germline values: CDR1 LNHNV, CDR2 YYDKDF (reference sequence). Trimming cost V 3 bases and J 6 bases; bases outside gene matches: 16. The CDR3 is 18 amino acids. CDR3 nucleotides: TGTGCCACCAGCAGCTGTGTAGGGTTAGCGGGAGAATGTGATACGCAGTATTTT. Protein: CATSSCVGLAGECDTQYF. The full variable domain, completed using reference TRBV15 and TRBJ2-3, is DAMVIQNPRYQVTQFGKPVTLSCSQTLNHNVMYWYQQKSSQAPKLLFHYYDKDFNNEADTPDNFQSRRPNTSFCFLDIRSPGLGDTAMYLCATSSCVGLAGECDTQYFGPGTRLTVL.

In its sample, this clone was seen once. This chain links TRBV11-2 with TRBJ2-7; D unresolved. Germline V gene lookup returns CDR1 SGHAT and CDR2 FQNNGV. Trimming left V 1 base short and J 5 bases short, with 9 bases between. The CDR3 has 13 residues. The CDR3 is CASSLGGSNEQYF. CDR3 DNA: TGTGCCAGCAGCTTAGGAGGTTCCAACGAGCAGTACTTC.

There are a few counts of this clone. The chain recombines TRBV28 with TRBJ1-2, with TRBD1 as a possible D gene (5 bases). Germline V lookup: CDR1 MDHEN, CDR2 SYDVKM. CDR3 length equals 14 residues. Trimming shortened V by 1 base and J by 2 bases, and 8 bases separated the two germline ends. Here the CDR3 reads CASSLSGQNYGYTF. The CDR3, as DNA: TGTGCCAGCAGTTTATCTGGACAAAACTATGGCTACACCTTC.

V usage is TRBV28 and J usage is TRBJ1-5; weak D call: TRBD1 (6 bases). The germline V and J ends were trimmed by 10 bases and 6 bases, with 28 bases remaining between them. CDR3 size: 17 residues. Germline CDR1 is MDHEN and CDR2 is SYDVKM. The CDR3, as DNA: TGTGCCACCACAACATGGAAACGACAGGAAGGCGTTCAGCCCCAGCATTTT. This gives the protein CATTTWKRQEGVQPQHF.

V is TRBV6-5 and J is TRBJ1-6; 8 nucleotides agree with TRBD1. The CDR3 sequence is 14 residues long. The ends lost 6 bases at V and 7 bases at J; junction bases unmatched: 5. The germline gives CDR1 MNHEY, CDR2 SVGAGI. The CDR3 loop reads CASRQGVSNSPLHF. In nucleotides, the CDR3 is TGTGCCAGCAGACAGGGGGTATCGAATTCACCCCTCCACTTT.

This clone was seen just once. As DNA, the CDR3 is TGCGCCAGCAGCCTCACGGGACTTGACCAAGAGACCCAGTACTTC. Protein sequence: CASSLTGLDQETQYF. The chain couples TRBV4-3 to TRBJ2-5; D is perhaps TRBD2 (6 bases). The germline V and J ends were trimmed by 4 bases and 0 bases, with 12 bases remaining between them. From germline, CDR1 is LGHNA and CDR2 YSLEER. The length of the CDR3 is 15 residues.

A word on this clone: A read error may account for a junction end that differs from germline. The chain joins TRBV7-7 to TRBJ2-1, with 10 bases lining up with TRBD2. This CDR3 spans 15 amino acids. The germline V gene has CDR1 SSHAT and CDR2 FNYEAQ (reference sequence). The CDR3 coding sequence is TGTGCTAGCAGCTTAGGGTCTAGCGGGAGTTATGAGCAGTTCTTC. Protein: CASSLGSSGSYEQFF.

This sequence joins TRBV24-1 and TRBJ1-2; TRBD1 matches 7 bases. CDR3 size: 12 residues. Germline CDR1 reads KGHDR; CDR2 reads SFDVKD. The V gene end was trimmed by 4 bases and the J gene end by 7 bases; junction bases not matched to a gene: 2. The CDR3 region is CATSEAGGGYTF. The CDR3 DNA sequence: TGTGCCACCAGTGAGGCAGGGGGTGGCTACACCTTC.

This clone was seen a handful of times. V usage is TRBV28 and J usage is TRBJ2-7, with 7 bases aligning to TRBD1. Germline CDR1 is MDHEN and CDR2 is SYDVKM. This CDR3 has 12 residues. V lost 3 bases, J lost 10 bases, and 6 bases stayed unmatched. The CDR3: CASSFDRAPQYF. Here the CDR3 DNA reads TGTGCCAGCAGTTTCGACAGGGCCCCCCAGTACTTC.

The J gene is TRBJ2-7, the V gene TRBV28, with 11 bases lining up with TRBD1. The CDR3 loop spans 13 amino acids. Looked up from germline, CDR1 is MDHEN and CDR2 is SYDVKM. V trimming: 1 base; J trimming: 12 bases; junction bases outside the gene matches: 5. CDR3: CASSLSGTGGLYF. The DNA of the CDR3 is TGTGCCAGCAGTTTATCCGGGACAGGGGGGCTGTACTTC.

This CDR3 is CASSQVNRGSGTDTQYF. For the CDR3, the DNA is TGCGCCAGCAGCCAAGTCAACAGGGGGTCGGGCACAGATACGCAGTATTTT. The J gene is TRBJ2-3, the V gene TRBV4-3; 8 bases match TRBD1. V lost 1 base to trimming and J lost 1 base; unmatched junction nucleotides: 7. Germline values: CDR1 LGHNA, CDR2 YSLEER. The CDR3 runs to 17 residues.

This sequence joins TRBV24-1 and TRBJ1-4; D is possibly TRBD1 (5 bases). There are 14 residues in the CDR3. V lost 5 bases, J lost 8 bases, and 14 bases lay in between. CDR1 is KGHDR and CDR2 is SFDVKD in the germline V gene. The CDR3 DNA follows: TGTGCCACCAGTGGAGGCCCAGGGCGAGAAAAACTGTTTTTT. Encoded protein: CATSGGPGREKLFF.

The rearrangement uses TRBV28 and TRBJ2-1; tentative D call: TRBD1 (6 bases). The germline CDR1 and CDR2 sequences are MDHEN and SYDVKM. Between the trimmed V and J ends, which lost 5 bases and 8 bases, there was a span of 16 bases. The CDR3 totals 14 residues. The CDR3 bases are TGTGCCAGCAGTGAACAGGGACCGTTGGATGAGCAGTTCTTC. Amino acids: CASSEQGPLDEQFF.

This sequence joins TRBV24-1 and TRBJ1-1, with a possible D match to TRBD1 (5 bases). The CDR3 sequence is 14 residues long. Germline CDR1 is KGHDR and CDR2 is SFDVKD. The V and J ends lost 7 bases and 5 bases respectively, with 16 bases between them. CDR3 protein: CATRKDTDGTEAFF. The CDR3 region has the DNA TGTGCCACCAGGAAGGACACAGATGGGACTGAAGCTTTCTTT.

This clone was found once. The chain employs TRBV5-1 and TRBJ2-2, with unresolved D. This CDR3 spans 15 amino acids. Germline lookup yields CDR1 SGHRS and CDR2 YFSETQ. Trimming removed 4 bases from V and 4 bases from J, with 14 bases in between. The CDR3 bases are TGCGCCAGCAGCGCCGAGGTCCCTTCCACCGGGGAGCTGTTTTTT. It specifies CASSAEVPSTGELFF.

The chain employs TRBV9 and TRBJ2-3; the match to TRBD1 covers 8 bases. Germline-derived CDR1 and CDR2 are SGDLS and YYNGEE. Trimming at V came to 0 bases and at J to 3 bases, leaving 9 bases not matched to a gene. The CDR3 has 17 amino acids. The CDR3 reads CASSVGTHRGFTDTQYF. For the CDR3, the DNA is TGTGCCAGCAGCGTAGGGACCCACAGGGGGTTTACAGATACGCAGTATTTT.

The chain employs TRBV10-3 and TRBJ1-2, with 10 bases fitting TRBD1. CDR1 is ENHRY, CDR2 SYGVKD, per germline. The CDR3 loop spans 15 amino acids. Trimming took 0 bases from V and 6 from J; bases not matched to a gene: 4. The CDR3, as DNA: TGTGCCATCAGTGAGTCGGACAGGGGGGTCGATGGCTACACCTTC. Protein product: CAISESDRGVDGYTF.

This chain uses TRBV15 with TRBJ2-5; 9 bases map to TRBD2. V lost 8 bases and J lost 7; bases outside the gene matches: 8. The CDR3 covers 13 residues. Germline lookup yields CDR1 LNHNV and CDR2 YYDKDF (reference sequence). CDR3 sequence (DNA): TGTGCCACCGGGGGTGGAGCGGGAGGGACCCAGTACTTC. Protein: CATGGGAGGTQYF.